One and the same sample provided the 32 T cell receptor beta chains below, sequenced in a study of early T cells in non-severe SARS-CoV-2 infection. TCRdb reanalysed the 5' RACE reads using MiXCR and keeps one entry per CDR3 protein. The data hold some 100,000 distinct CDR3 sequences, with roughly 14% observed a single time. Sequenced material: whole blood. These receptors all stem from an adult who was a healthcare worker with PCR-confirmed SARS-CoV-2 infection or an uninfected control (not recorded which).

This clonotype has just a few counts. The J gene is TRBJ1-1, the V gene TRBV6-1; a weak D match, TRBD1 (6 bases). The V end lost 6 bases, the J end lost 6 bases, and 20 bases lay between the germline ends. The CDR3 totals 15 residues. Per the germline V gene, CDR1 is MNHNS and CDR2 is SASEGT. CDR3 sequence (DNA): TGTGCCAGCAGGGGTTTACAGGGTGCAGTGGCTGAAGCTTTCTTT. Translation gives CASRGLQGAVAEAFF.

The gene calls are TRBV5-1 and TRBJ1-1; no clear D. Germline V CDR1 and CDR2: SGHRS, YFSETQ. The CDR3 extends over 11 amino acids. V was trimmed by 3 bases and J by 4 bases, leaving 4 bases between them. CDR3 DNA: TGCGCCAGCAGCTCCCCCACTGAAGCTTTCTTT. It is translated as CASSSPTEAFF. The full variable domain, with the rest looked up from reference TRBV5-1 and TRBJ1-1, is KAGVTQTPRYLIKTRGQQVTLSCSPISGHRSVSWYQQTPGQGLQFLFEYFSETQRNKGNFPGRFSGRQFSNSRSEMNVSTLELGDSALYLCASSSPTEAFFGQGTRLTVV.

This clonotype was picked up many times. The chain carries TRBV12-3 or TRBV12-4 and TRBJ2-5, with 10 bases aligning to TRBD1. The J segment lost 5 bases and the V segment lost 3 bases, leaving 0 bases of the junction unmatched. This CDR3 has 13 residues. CDR3 sequence (DNA): TGTGCCAGCAGTTTGGGACAGGGGGAGACCCAGTACTTC. Its translation is CASSLGQGETQYF.

This clonotype was detected a few times. This chain links TRBV6-1 with TRBJ2-7, with TRBD1 matching 9 bases. The ends lost 7 bases at V and 4 bases at J; junction bases unmatched: 11. Germline assignment: CDR1 MNHNS and CDR2 SASEGT. The CDR3 consists of 15 residues. CDR3 nucleotides: TGTGCCAGCATGGAACCGCTGGGACAGGGTTACGAGCAGTACGTC. It yields the protein CASMEPLGQGYEQYV.

The V call is TRBV5-1, the J call TRBJ1-2; weak D call: TRBD1 (5 bases). CDR1 is SGHRS, CDR2 YFSETQ, per germline. The CDR3 consists of 13 residues. With 0 bases removed from V and 5 bases from J, the gap between germline ends came to 8 bases. Written as DNA, the CDR3 is TGCGCCAGCAGCTTGGAGGCAGGGTATGGCTACACCTTC. Translating gives CASSLEAGYGYTF.

This clonotype was observed at least ten times. V gene TRBV12-3 or TRBV12-4 combines with J gene TRBJ1-1; possible D gene TRBD1, 6 bases. V gave up 5 bases and J gave up 0 bases, with 10 bases separating them. CDR3 length: 14 amino acids. The CDR3 region is CASSPGTLNTEAFF. The CDR3 DNA sequence: TGTGCCAGCAGTCCCGGGACATTGAACACTGAAGCTTTCTTT.

Concerning this clonotype itself: A much bigger clone sits one base away, suggesting this may be a read error. The chain links TRBV24-1 to TRBJ2-6; no definite D call. From germline, CDR1 is KGHDR and CDR2 SFDVKD. The CDR3 totals 17 residues. Trimming removed 9 bases from V and 2 bases from J, with 19 bases in between. The CDR3 region has the DNA TGTGCCACCGGGAAAGGGAAAGTCGTGGCTGGGGCCAACGTCCTGACTTTC. It encodes CATGKGKVVAGANVLTF.

The sample holds many counts of this clonotype. J is TRBJ2-3 and V is TRBV30; 9 bases are a match to TRBD2. Germline CDR1 is GTSNPN and CDR2 is SVGIG (reference sequence). This CDR3 contains 14 residues. With V trimmed by 8 bases and J by 3 bases, 9 bases remained unmatched. The DNA of the CDR3 is TGTGCCCGCGGGGGGGCCGTTCTGACAGATACGCAGTATTTT. It translates to CARGGAVLTDTQYF.

This rearrangement joins TRBV29-1 to TRBJ1-2; 9 nucleotides match TRBD1. V shed 6 bases, J shed 2 bases, and the junction held 4 bases outside the gene matches. The CDR3 spans 13 residues. Germline V lookup: CDR1 SQVTM, CDR2 ANQGSEA. The CDR3 protein is CSVGTGINYGYTF. The CDR3 DNA is TGCAGCGTGGGGACAGGGATCAACTATGGCTACACCTTC.

This clonotype was found a few times. This chain connects TRBV6-6 to TRBJ2-1; 10 nucleotides align to TRBD1. CDR1 is MNHNY, CDR2 SVGAGI, per germline (reference sequence). The junction had 9 bases not matched to a gene; V was cut back by 4 bases and J by 0 bases. This CDR3 spans 18 amino acids. Here the CDR3 DNA reads TGTGCCAGCAGTTCCAGCCCGGGACAGGGGACCTCCTACAATGAGCAGTTCTTC. The encoded protein is CASSSSPGQGTSYNEQFF.

At least ten counts were recorded for this clonotype. Mismatch with germline at one junction end may stem from a read error. The rearrangement links TRBV5-1 to TRBJ1-1; no firm D call. The CDR3 is 13 amino acids. CDR1 SGHRS and CDR2 YFSETQ come from the germline V gene. The CDR3 spells CASSLKAGTEAFF. DNA of the CDR3: TGTGCCAGCAGCTTAAAGGCGGGAACTGAAGCTTTCTTT.

This clonotype was counted many times. This chain joins TRBV3-1 and TRBJ1-2, with 8 bases that match TRBD1. With 4 bases clipped from V and 8 bases from J, the junction kept 6 bases outside the gene matches. From germline, CDR1 is LGHDT and CDR2 YNNKEL (reference sequence). The CDR3 consists of 13 residues. The CDR3 DNA reads as TGTGCCAGCAGCCCCGGGGACAGGAGGGGCTACACCTTC. Protein product: CASSPGDRRGYTF. Combining the CDR3 with reference TRBV3-1 and TRBJ1-2 gives the whole variable domain DTAVSQTPKYLVTQMGNDKSIKCEQNLGHDTMYWYKQDSKKFLKIMFSYNNKELIINETVPNRFSPKSPDKAHLNLHINSLELGDSAVYFCASSPGDRRGYTFGSGTRLTVV.

This clonotype was picked up many times. The rearrangement uses TRBV11-2 and TRBJ1-2, with D perhaps TRBD1 (5 bases). CDR1 is SGHAT, CDR2 FQNNGV, per germline. V shed 5 bases and J shed 0 bases, with 13 bases lying between them. The CDR3 is 15 amino acids. DNA of the CDR3: TGTGCCAGCAGCACCCGACAGCAGGCTAACTATGGCTACACCTTC. Amino acids: CASSTRQQANYGYTF. Full variable domain (remainder filled in from reference TRBV11-2 and TRBJ1-2): EAGVAQSPRYKIIEKRQSVAFWCNPISGHATLYWYQQILGQGPKLLIQFQNNGVVDDSQLPKDRFSAERLKGVDSTLKIQPAKLEDSAVYLCASSTRQQANYGYTFGSGTRLTVV.

This clonotype was observed a handful of times. The chain links TRBV7-9 to TRBJ1-1, with 11 bases identical to TRBD1. Germline values: CDR1 SEHNR, CDR2 FQNEAQ (reference sequence). The CDR3 is 15 amino acids. J was trimmed by 4 bases and V by 2 bases; bases with no gene match: 3. CDR3 DNA: TGTGCCAGCAGCTTACGCGGACAGGGGGCCACTGAAGCTTTCTTT. Translating gives CASSLRGQGATEAFF. Looking up the rest from reference TRBV7-9 and TRBJ1-1 gives the full variable domain: DTGVSQNPRHKITKRGQNVTFRCDPISEHNRLYWYRQTLGQGPEFLTYFQNEAQLEKSRLLSDRFSAERPKGSFSTLEIQRTEQGDSAMYLCASSLRGQGATEAFFGQGTRLTVV.

The CDR3 spells CASRKYRGELFF. CDR3 in DNA: TGTGCCAGCAGGAAATACAGGGGGGAGCTGTTTTTT. This chain uses TRBV11-2 with TRBJ2-2, with D maybe TRBD1 (5 bases). Trimming cost V 6 bases and J 8 bases, with 10 bases left between them. The CDR3 has 12 amino acids. From germline, CDR1 is SGHAT and CDR2 FQNNGV.

This chain connects TRBV14 to TRBJ1-1; no definite D call. The CDR3 is 13 residues long. V was cut by 0 bases and J by 3 bases, with 5 bases left in between. Per germline, CDR1 SGHDN and CDR2 FVKESK. For the CDR3, the DNA is TGTGCCAGCAGCCAAGATTTTGACACTGAAGCTTTCTTT. It codes for CASSQDFDTEAFF.

The table lists this clonotype with a count of one. The chain is built from TRBV6-2 or TRBV6-3 and TRBJ1-1; 7 nucleotides align to TRBD1. V trimming: 0 bases; J trimming: 4 bases; junction bases outside the gene matches: 8. Germline CDR1 MNHEY, CDR2 SVGEGT. The CDR3 consists of 16 residues. The CDR3 reads CASSYSARGGTTEAFF. The CDR3 bases are TGTGCCAGCAGTTACTCGGCCAGGGGGGGGACCACTGAAGCTTTCTTT.

Only a few counts were recorded for this clonotype. This chain joins TRBV5-1 and TRBJ2-5, with 9 bases identical to TRBD1. CDR3 length equals 16 residues. J gave up 5 bases and V 7 bases, and 15 bases lay outside the gene matches. The germline gives CDR1 SGHRS, CDR2 YFSETQ. CDR3 loop: CASGMTPQGAGETQYF. CDR3 DNA sequence: TGCGCCAGCGGAATGACCCCACAGGGGGCGGGCGAGACCCAGTACTTC.

The chain joins TRBV20-1 to TRBJ2-1; TRBD2 aligns across 15 bases. CDR3 size: 16 residues. V dropped 6 bases and J dropped 4; count of bases not matched to a gene: 7. Germline V lookup: CDR1 DFQATT, CDR2 SNEGSKA (reference sequence). The CDR3 sequence: CSAWTSGGAKYNEQFF. The DNA for the CDR3 is TGCAGTGCCTGGACTAGCGGGGGGGCAAAGTACAATGAGCAGTTCTTC.

The V gene is TRBV29-1, the J gene TRBJ1-1, with a possible D match to TRBD1 (6 bases). Germline V lookup: CDR1 SQVTM, CDR2 ANQGSEA. The CDR3 totals 12 residues. V was trimmed by 6 bases and J by 1 base, leaving 9 bases between them. CDR3: CSVTGRNTEAFF. As DNA, the CDR3 is TGCAGCGTCACAGGGCGGAACACTGAAGCTTTCTTT.

This clonotype was seen more than once but under ten times. The V call is TRBV14, the J call TRBJ2-3; 8 bases are a match to TRBD2. This CDR3 is 18 amino acids long. The V gene end was trimmed by 1 base and the J gene end by 2 bases; junction bases not matched to a gene: 11. The germline gives CDR1 SGHDN, CDR2 FVKESK. The CDR3 region is CASSQVWTGGPFTDTQYF. The CDR3 DNA reads as TGTGCCAGCAGCCAAGTTTGGACGGGGGGGCCCTTCACAGATACGCAGTATTTT. Combining the CDR3 with reference TRBV14 and TRBJ2-3 gives the whole variable domain EAGVTQFPSHSVIEKGQTVTLRCDPISGHDNLYWYRRVMGKEIKFLLHFVKESKQDESGMPNNRFLAERTGGTYSTLKVQPAELEDSGVYFCASSQVWTGGPFTDTQYFGPGTRLTVL.

The chain combines TRBV19 with TRBJ1-2; no clear D. Germline-derived CDR1 and CDR2 are LNHDA and SQIVND (reference sequence). The CDR3 is made up of 15 amino acids. The V and J ends lost 8 bases and 8 bases respectively, with 24 bases between them. As DNA, the CDR3 is TGTGCCAGTCGCGAGCAAATCGTTCAAAATGGAGGCTACACCTTC. This sequence encodes CASREQIVQNGGYTF.

The rearrangement joins TRBV9 to TRBJ1-2, with 8 positions matching TRBD1. The CDR3 spans 15 residues. CDR1 SGDLS and CDR2 YYNGEE come from the germline V gene. V was pared by 4 bases and J by 8 bases, with 13 bases of the junction left unmatched. CDR3 DNA sequence: TGTGCCAGCAGCCCACGGGACAGGCCTCTCCAGGGCTACACCTTC. Its translation: CASSPRDRPLQGYTF.

V gene TRBV20-1 combines with J gene TRBJ1-1; 8 bases align to TRBD1. Losses at the gene ends were 3 bases for V and 2 bases for J; bases not matched to a gene: 2. CDR3 length: 13 residues. Per germline, CDR1 DFQATT and CDR2 SNEGSKA (reference sequence). The chain's CDR3 is CSASSGGNTEAFF. CDR3 bases: TGCAGTGCTAGCTCAGGGGGCAACACTGAAGCTTTCTTT.

This clonotype was counted a few times. The V gene is TRBV5-1, the J gene TRBJ1-1; no definite D call. This CDR3 has 16 amino acids. V dropped 5 bases and J dropped 1 base, with 18 bases sitting between them. The germline V gene encodes CDR1 SGHRS and CDR2 YFSETQ. Here the CDR3 DNA reads TGCGCCAGCAGTTACGATGGACGGGCATCGAACACTGAAGCTTTCTTT. It yields the protein CASSYDGRASNTEAFF.

This clonotype was seen ten or more times. The V gene is TRBV6-1, the J gene TRBJ1-2; 7 bases align to TRBD1. After removal of 10 bases from V and 3 bases from J, the junction contained 8 bases not matched to a gene. Germline loops: CDR1 MNHNS, CDR2 SASEGT. The CDR3 is 13 residues long. The CDR3 bases are TGTGCCACCCTCTCGACAGGGTACTATGGCTACACCTTC. It yields the protein CATLSTGYYGYTF.

J is TRBJ1-5 and V is TRBV19; D not certain. The CDR3 runs 14 residues. The germline V and J ends were trimmed by 6 bases and 4 bases, with 13 bases remaining between them. CDR1 is LNHDA and CDR2 is SQIVND in the germline V gene (reference sequence). CDR3 DNA sequence: TGTGCCAGTAGCACCTACCAGCAGAATCAGCCCCAGCATTTT. Translation: CASSTYQQNQPQHF.

About this clonotype itself: At one end the junction does not follow the germline gene, possibly because of a read error. This chain joins TRBV3-1 and TRBJ2-1, with D unclear. CDR1 and CDR2 from the germline V gene are LGHDT and YNNKEL (reference sequence). The CDR3 consists of 15 residues. The CDR3 DNA reads as TGTGCCAGCACCCAAAGACTGAGCTCCTACAATGAGCAGTTCTTC. Encoded protein: CASTQRLSSYNEQFF.

The genes are TRBV6-1 and TRBJ2-7; D is possibly TRBD1 (6 bases). From germline, CDR1 is MNHNS and CDR2 SASEGT. This CDR3 region has 14 residues. The germline V and J ends were trimmed by 7 bases and 0 bases, with 13 bases remaining between them. The CDR3 coding sequence is TGTGCCAGCAAGATGACAGGCAGCTCCTACGAGCAGTACGTC. Protein sequence: CASKMTGSSYEQYV.

The CDR3 region is CASSLGGGINNEQFF. The CDR3 DNA reads as TGTGCCAGCAGCTTAGGAGGGGGCATCAACAATGAGCAGTTCTTC. V is TRBV11-2 and J is TRBJ2-1; 7 bases fit TRBD1. Germline CDR1 reads SGHAT; CDR2 reads FQNNGV. After removal of 1 base from V and 5 bases from J, the junction contained 5 bases not matched to a gene. The CDR3 is 15 residues long.

This chain connects TRBV28 to TRBJ2-3, with D unresolved. Trimming removed 5 bases from V and 4 bases from J, with 4 bases in between. The CDR3 extends over 11 amino acids. Per the germline V gene, CDR1 is MDHEN and CDR2 is SYDVKM. The CDR3 coding sequence is TGTGCCAGCAGTCAGCCAGATACGCAGTATTTT. Its translation is CASSQPDTQYF.

The chain has TRBV21-1 and TRBJ1-1; the DNA was not compared with TRBD1, the D call given in the table. TRBV21-1 is reported as a pseudogene. There are 12 residues in the CDR3. As DNA, the CDR3 is TGTGCCAGCAGCACGGGGCCCACTGAAGCTTTCTTT. Encoded protein: CASSTGPTEAFF.